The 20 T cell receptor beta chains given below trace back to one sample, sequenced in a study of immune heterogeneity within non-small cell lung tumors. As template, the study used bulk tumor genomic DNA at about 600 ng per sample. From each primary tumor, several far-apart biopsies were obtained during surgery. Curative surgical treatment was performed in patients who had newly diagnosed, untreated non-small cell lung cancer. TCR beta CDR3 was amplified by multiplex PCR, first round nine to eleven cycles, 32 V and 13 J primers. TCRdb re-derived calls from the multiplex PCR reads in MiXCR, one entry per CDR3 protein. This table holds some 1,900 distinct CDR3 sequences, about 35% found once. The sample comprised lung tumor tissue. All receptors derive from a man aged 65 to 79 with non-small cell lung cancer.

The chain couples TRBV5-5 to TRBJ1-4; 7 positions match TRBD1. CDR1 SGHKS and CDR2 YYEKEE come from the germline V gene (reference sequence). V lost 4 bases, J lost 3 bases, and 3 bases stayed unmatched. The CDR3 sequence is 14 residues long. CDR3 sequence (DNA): TGTGCCAGCAGCGTGGGACAGTCTAATGAAAAACTGTTTTTT. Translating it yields CASSVGQSNEKLFF.

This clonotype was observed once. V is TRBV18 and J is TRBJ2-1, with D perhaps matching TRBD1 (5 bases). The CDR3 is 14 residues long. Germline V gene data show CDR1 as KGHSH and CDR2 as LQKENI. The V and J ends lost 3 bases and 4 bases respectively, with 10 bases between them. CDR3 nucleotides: TGTGCCAGCTCACCGCCGACAGTATACAATGAGCAGTTCTTC. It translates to CASSPPTVYNEQFF.

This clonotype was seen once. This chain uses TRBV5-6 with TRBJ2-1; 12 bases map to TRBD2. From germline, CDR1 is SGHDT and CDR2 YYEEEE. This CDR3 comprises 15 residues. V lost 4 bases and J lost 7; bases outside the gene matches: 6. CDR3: CASSRLAGVGNEQFF. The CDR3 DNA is TGTGCCAGCAGCCGACTAGCGGGAGTGGGAAATGAGCAGTTCTTC. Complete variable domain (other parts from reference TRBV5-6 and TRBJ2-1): DAGVTQSPTHLIKTRGQQVTLRCSPKSGHDTVSWYQQALGQGPQFIFQYYEEEERQRGNFPDRFSGHQFPNYSSELNVNALLLGDSALYLCASSRLAGVGNEQFFGPGTRLTVL.

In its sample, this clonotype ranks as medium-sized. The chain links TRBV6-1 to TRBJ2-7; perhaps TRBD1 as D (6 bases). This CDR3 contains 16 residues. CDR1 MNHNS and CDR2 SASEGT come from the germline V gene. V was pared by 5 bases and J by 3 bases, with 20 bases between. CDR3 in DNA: TGTGCCAGCAGTTCTCACCTGGACAGTACCGTCTACGAGCAGTACTTC. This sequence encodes CASSSHLDSTVYEQYF.

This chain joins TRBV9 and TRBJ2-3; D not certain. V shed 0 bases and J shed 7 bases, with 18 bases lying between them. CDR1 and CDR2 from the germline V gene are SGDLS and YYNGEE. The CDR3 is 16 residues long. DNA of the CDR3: TGTGCCAGCAGCGTAGAATCTAGTGGGTTCATGAATACGCAGTATTTT. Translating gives CASSVESSGFMNTQYF.

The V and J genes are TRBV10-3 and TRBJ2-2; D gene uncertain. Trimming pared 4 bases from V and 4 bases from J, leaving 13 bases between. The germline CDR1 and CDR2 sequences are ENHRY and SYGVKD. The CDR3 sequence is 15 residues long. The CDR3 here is CAISGLWTSTGELFF. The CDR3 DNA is TGTGCCATCAGTGGGCTTTGGACGTCCACCGGGGAGCTGTTTTTT.

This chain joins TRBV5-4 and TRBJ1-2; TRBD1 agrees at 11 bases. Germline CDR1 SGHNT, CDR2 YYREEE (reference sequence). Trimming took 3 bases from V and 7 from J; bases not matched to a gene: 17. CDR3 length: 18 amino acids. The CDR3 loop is CASSSPGQGVIGYCGYTF. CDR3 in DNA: TGTGCCAGCAGCTCCCCGGGACAGGGGGTCATCGGGTACTGTGGCTACACCTTC.

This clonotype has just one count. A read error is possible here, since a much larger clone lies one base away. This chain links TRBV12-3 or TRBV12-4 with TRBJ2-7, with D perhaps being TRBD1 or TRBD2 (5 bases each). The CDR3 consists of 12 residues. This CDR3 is CACSRDGYEQYF. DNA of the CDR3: TGTGCCTGCAGTCGGGACGGCTACGAGCAGTACTTC.

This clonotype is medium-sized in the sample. The chain's CDR3 is CASSFSPETGDYGYTF. In DNA form, the CDR3 reads TGTGCCAGCAGCTTTTCCCCCGAGACAGGGGACTATGGCTACACCTTC. The V and J genes are TRBV9 and TRBJ1-2; 8 bases match TRBD1. The CDR3 spans 16 residues. V trimming: 4 bases; J trimming: 3 bases; junction bases outside the gene matches: 11. Looked up from germline, CDR1 is SGDLS and CDR2 is YYNGEE.

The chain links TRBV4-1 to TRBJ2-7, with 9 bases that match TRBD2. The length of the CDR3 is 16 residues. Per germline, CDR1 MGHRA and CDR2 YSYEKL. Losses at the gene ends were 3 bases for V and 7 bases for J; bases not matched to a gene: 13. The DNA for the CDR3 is TGCGCCAGCAGCCAGGGTGGAGGCGGGGGGGCTGGGGAGCAGTACTTC. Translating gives CASSQGGGGGAGEQYF.

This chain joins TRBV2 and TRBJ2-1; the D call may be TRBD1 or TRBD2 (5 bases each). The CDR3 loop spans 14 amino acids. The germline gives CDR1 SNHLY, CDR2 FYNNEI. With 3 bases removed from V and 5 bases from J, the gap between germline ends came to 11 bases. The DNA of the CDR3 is TGTGCCAGCAGTGAGTCCGGGGCCAACAATGAGCAGTTCTTC. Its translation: CASSESGANNEQFF.

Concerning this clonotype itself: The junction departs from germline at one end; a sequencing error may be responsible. The DNA for the CDR3 is TGCTCCACCACGGACAGAGCGAACACTGAAGCTTTCTTT. Translating it yields CSTTDRANTEAFF. V and J are TRBV27 and TRBJ1-1; D might be TRBD1 (6 bases). This CDR3 is 13 amino acids long. Germline CDR1 reads MNHEY; CDR2 reads SMNVEV (reference sequence).

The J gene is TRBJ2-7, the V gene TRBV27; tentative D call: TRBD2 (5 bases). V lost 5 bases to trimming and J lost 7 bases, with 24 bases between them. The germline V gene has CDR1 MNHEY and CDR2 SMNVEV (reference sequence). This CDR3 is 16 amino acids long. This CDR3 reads CASSPTGLSTPVEQYF. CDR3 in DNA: TGTGCCAGCAGTCCTACTGGACTTTCCACCCCCGTGGAGCAGTACTTC.

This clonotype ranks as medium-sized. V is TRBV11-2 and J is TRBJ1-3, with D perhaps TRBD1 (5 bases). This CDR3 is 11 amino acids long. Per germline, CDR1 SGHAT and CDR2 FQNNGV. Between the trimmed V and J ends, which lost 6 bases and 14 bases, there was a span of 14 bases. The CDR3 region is CASRTAGLVYF. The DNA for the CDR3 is TGTGCCAGCAGGACAGCTGGTCTGGTATATTTT.

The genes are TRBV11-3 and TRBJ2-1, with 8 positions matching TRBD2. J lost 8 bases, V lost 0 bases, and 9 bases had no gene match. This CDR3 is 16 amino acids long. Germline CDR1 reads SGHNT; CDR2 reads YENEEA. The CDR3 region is CASSLDGRGGRDEQFF. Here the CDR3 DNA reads TGTGCCAGCAGCTTAGATGGACGGGGGGGCCGGGATGAGCAGTTCTTC.

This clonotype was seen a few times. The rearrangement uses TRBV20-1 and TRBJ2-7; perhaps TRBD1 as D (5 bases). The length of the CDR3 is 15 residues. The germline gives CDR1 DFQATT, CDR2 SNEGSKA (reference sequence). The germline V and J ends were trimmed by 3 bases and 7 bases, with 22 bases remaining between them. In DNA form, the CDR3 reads TGCAGTGCTAGTTTAGGAATAGCAGGGTCTCGGGAGCAGTACTTC. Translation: CSASLGIAGSREQYF.

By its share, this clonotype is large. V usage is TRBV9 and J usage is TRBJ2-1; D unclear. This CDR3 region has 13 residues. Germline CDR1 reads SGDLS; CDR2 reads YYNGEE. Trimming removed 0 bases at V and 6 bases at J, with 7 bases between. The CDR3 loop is CASSVAGSNEQFF. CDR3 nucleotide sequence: TGTGCCAGCAGCGTAGCGGGCAGCAATGAGCAGTTCTTC.

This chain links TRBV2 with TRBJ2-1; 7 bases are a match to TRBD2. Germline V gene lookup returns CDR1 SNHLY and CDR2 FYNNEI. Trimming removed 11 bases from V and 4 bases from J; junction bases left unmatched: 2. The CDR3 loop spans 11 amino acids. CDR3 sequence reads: CAWTRYNEQFF. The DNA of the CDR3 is TGTGCCTGGACTAGGTACAATGAGCAGTTCTTC. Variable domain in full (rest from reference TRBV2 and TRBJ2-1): EPEVTQTPSHQVTQMGQEVILRCVPISNHLYFYWYRQILGQKVEFLVSFYNNEISEKSEIFDDQFSVERPDGSNFTLKIRSTKLEDSAMYFCAWTRYNEQFFGPGTRLTVL.

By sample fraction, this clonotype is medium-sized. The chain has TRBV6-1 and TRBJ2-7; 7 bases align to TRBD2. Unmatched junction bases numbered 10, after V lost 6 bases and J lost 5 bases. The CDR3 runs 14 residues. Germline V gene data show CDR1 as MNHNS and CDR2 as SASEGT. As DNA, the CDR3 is TGTGCCAGCAGGCCCCTCGGGGGGTTGAACGAGCAGTACTTC. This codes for CASRPLGGLNEQYF.

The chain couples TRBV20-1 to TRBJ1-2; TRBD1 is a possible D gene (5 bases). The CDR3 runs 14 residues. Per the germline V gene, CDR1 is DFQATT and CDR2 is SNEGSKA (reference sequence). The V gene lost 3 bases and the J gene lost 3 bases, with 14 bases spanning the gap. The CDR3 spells CSASDQAGYYGYTF. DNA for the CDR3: TGCAGTGCTAGCGATCAGGCAGGGTACTATGGCTACACCTTC.